The next 10 T cell receptor beta chains were all read from a single sample in a study of graft-versus-host responses after intestinal transplantation. This table comes from immunoSEQ multiplex PCR, and its TCRdb copy is limited to in-frame clones, with some not included. The sample consists of approximately 32,000 clones, around 96% of them appearing once. The sequencing here drew on PBMCs, taken 16 days after intestinal transplant. Receptors originate from a human patient who received an intestinal transplant, so some T cells may come from the graft donor.

This clone was seen only once. The rearrangement links TRBV4-2 to TRBJ1-2; the D is unclear. The V and J ends lost 0 bases and 1 base respectively, with 18 bases between them. The CDR3 has 18 residues. From germline, CDR1 is LGHNA and CDR2 YNFKEQ. The CDR3 DNA follows: TGTGCCAGCAGCCAAGATACGATCGATGGGCCGCTTAACTATGGCTACACCTTC. Encoded protein: CASSQDTIDGPLNYGYTF.

The V call is TRBV5-4, the J call TRBJ2-7; tentatively, D is TRBD2 (5 bases). V was clipped by 4 bases and J by 4 bases, with 15 bases between them. Per germline, CDR1 SGHNT and CDR2 YYREEE (reference sequence). The CDR3 is 14 amino acids. The CDR3 region is CASSPWGDGYEQYF. The CDR3 bases are TGTGCCAGCAGCCCGTGGGGAGATGGGTACGAGCAGTACTTC.

This sequence joins TRBV9 and TRBJ2-5; D gene uncertain. The J call may be wrong; the DNA end is better matched by TRBJ2-7. This CDR3 spans 15 amino acids. CDR1 is SGDLS, CDR2 YYNGEE, per germline. CDR3 sequence: CASSVGQADSYEQYF. CDR3 DNA sequence: TGTGCCAGCAGCGTAGGCCAGGCGGACTCCTACGAGCAGTACTTC.

This chain connects TRBV13 to TRBJ1-2; 7 bases map to TRBD1. The germline CDR1 and CDR2 sequences are PRHDT and FYEKMQ (reference sequence). This CDR3 has 17 amino acids. V was clipped by 3 bases and J by 2 bases; unmatched bases: 12. CDR3 DNA sequence: TGTGCCAGCAGCTTGGGGGGACAGCGACCTCTCAACTATGGCTACACCTTC. It is translated as CASSLGGQRPLNYGYTF.

V is TRBV7-8 and J is TRBJ2-1; D is unclear. Germline V CDR1 and CDR2: SGHVS, FQNEAQ. This CDR3 comprises 15 residues. Between the trimmed V and J ends, which lost 5 bases and 5 bases, there was a span of 16 bases. CDR3: CASSRKGLGDNEQFF. For the CDR3, the DNA is TGTGCCAGCAGCCGGAAGGGCCTTGGAGACAATGAGCAGTTCTTC.

The genes are TRBV25-1 and TRBJ2-2; 10 bases match TRBD1. The CDR3 has 15 residues. Germline assignment: CDR1 MGHDK and CDR2 SYGVNS. V shed 6 bases and J 3 bases; nucleotides not matched to a gene: 4. The CDR3 spells CASRPGTGDTGELFF. DNA for the CDR3: TGTGCCAGCAGGCCCGGGACAGGGGACACCGGGGAGCTGTTTTTT.

The chain has TRBV4-1 and TRBJ1-6, with 7 bases identical to TRBD1. The CDR3 has 13 amino acids. Germline CDR1 is MGHRA and CDR2 is YSYEKL. Trimming at V came to 10 bases and at J to 7 bases, leaving 7 bases not matched to a gene. CDR3 sequence reads: CATSTGWNSPLHF. DNA of the CDR3: TGCGCCACCTCGACAGGGTGGAATTCACCCCTCCACTTT.

This chain uses TRBV6-1 with TRBJ1-1; D remains unclear. This CDR3 is built from 11 residues. Germline assignment: CDR1 MNHNS and CDR2 SASEGT. Between the trimmed V and J ends, which lost 5 bases and 6 bases, there was a span of 7 bases. CDR3 sequence: CASSPRSEAFF. In DNA form, the CDR3 reads TGTGCCAGCAGTCCCCGGTCTGAAGCTTTCTTT.

The CDR3 nucleotides are TGTGCCAGCAGTTTATCAGTATTGGCTAGCGGGAAAGGCAATGAGCAGTTCTTC. Protein: CASSLSVLASGKGNEQFF. The rearrangement joins TRBV28 to TRBJ2-1, with 9 bases that match TRBD2. Germline V gene sequence: CDR1 MDHEN, CDR2 SYDVKM. The V and J ends lost 1 base and 6 bases, in that order; junction bases with no gene match: 13. The CDR3 is 18 amino acids. The entire variable domain, with the rest obtained from reference TRBV28 and TRBJ2-1, is as follows: DVKVTQSSRYLVKRTGEKVFLECVQDMDHENMFWYRQDPGLGLRLIYFSYDVKMKEKGDIPEGYSVSREKKERFSLILESASTNQTSMYLCASSLSVLASGKGNEQFFGPGTRLTVL.

V usage is TRBV15 and J usage is TRBJ1-5; D not resolved. V gave up 0 bases and J gave up 5 bases, with 14 bases separating them. CDR3 length: 16 residues. The germline V gene has CDR1 LNHNV and CDR2 YYDKDF (reference sequence). CDR3 residues: CATSRDWFNEDQPQHF. The DNA for the CDR3 is TGTGCCACCAGCAGAGATTGGTTCAATGAGGATCAGCCCCAGCATTTT.